The rows below give T cell receptor beta chains drawn from one sample of a study of blood T cell repertoires in COVID-19. The protocol was immunoSEQ multiplex PCR, while the TCRdb copy is restricted to in-frame clones and leaves out a portion. The repertoire holds approximately 190,000 clones, with roughly 82% as singletons. Sequenced material: peripheral blood. These receptors originate from an older woman with COVID-19, enrolled during active disease. CDR3s include the opening cysteine and the closing phenylalanine or tryptophan. D genes are given only for firm matches. Only some rows state a clone size, as once, few, many or a class for expanded clones.

j_gene | d_gene | v_gene | abundance | CDR3aa | CDR3nt
TRBJ1-2 | TRBD1 | TRBV30 | few | CAWSVMTGANFNYGYTF | TGTGCCTGGAGTGTAATGACAGGGGCGAACTTTAACTATGGCTACACCTTC
TRBJ2-5 | TRBD2 | TRBV5-6 | - | CASSLGRASGSLETQYF | TGTGCCAGCAGCTTGGGTAGGGCTAGCGGGAGTCTGGAGACCCAGTACTTC
TRBJ2-2 | - | TRBV9 | - | CASSVTGDTGELFF | TGTGCCAGCAGCGTAACAGGCGACACCGGGGAGCTGTTTTTT
TRBJ2-1 | - | TRBV11-3 | - | CASSLVGGLGEQFF | TGTGCCAGCAGCTTAGTCGGGGGGCTGGGTGAGCAGTTCTTC
TRBJ1-2 | - | TRBV15 | few | CATSRDQAAFGYTF | TGTGCCACCAGCAGAGATCAGGCTGCTTTTGGCTACACCTTC
TRBJ2-1 | - | TRBV11-2 | - | CASSLGGGAGNEQFF | TGTGCCAGCAGCTTAGGTGGGGGCGCGGGCAATGAGCAGTTCTTC
TRBJ1-2 | TRBD1 | TRBV2 | - | CASSNTGVDYGYTF | TGTGCCAGCAGTAATACAGGGGTCGACTATGGCTACACCTTC
TRBJ1-3 | - | TRBV30 | - | CAWSAATGPGNTIYF | TGTGCCTGGAGTGCAGCTACAGGTCCTGGAAACACCATATATTTT
TRBJ1-4 | - | TRBV5-4 | - | CASSLAGGAGYEKLFF | TGTGCCAGCAGCTTGGCCGGAGGGGCCGGTTATGAAAAACTGTTTTTT
TRBJ1-2 | - | TRBV13 | - | CASSHRGGSYGYTF | TGTGCCAGCAGCCATAGGGGAGGTTCCTATGGCTACACCTTC
TRBJ2-5 | - | TRBV29-1 | - | CSVEPPATGLQETQYF | TGCAGCGTTGAGCCCCCCGCCACAGGGCTCCAAGAGACCCAGTACTTC
TRBJ2-1 | - | TRBV4-3 | - | CASSLSRGTINEQFF | TGCGCCAGCAGCCTTAGCCGGGGTACAATCAATGAGCAGTTCTTC
TRBJ1-2 | TRBD1 | TRBV28 | few | CASSSPQGRNYGYTF | TGTGCCAGCAGTTCACCACAGGGGAGGAACTATGGCTACACCTTC
TRBJ1-2 | - | TRBV29-1 | - | CSVEGAVYGYTF | TGCAGCGTTGAAGGAGCCGTCTATGGCTACACCTTC
TRBJ2-5 | TRBD2 | TRBV18 | - | CASSPRSGGTEETQYF | TGTGCCAGCTCACCAAGGAGCGGGGGGACAGAAGAGACCCAGTACTTC
TRBJ2-2 | TRBD1 | TRBV19 | once | CASSAGQGVGELFF | TGTGCCAGTAGTGCGGGACAGGGGGTCGGGGAGCTGTTTTTT
TRBJ2-1 | - | TRBV25-1 | once | CASSENLGDAHNEQFF | TGTGCCAGCAGTGAAAACCTGGGAGACGCGCATAATGAGCAGTTCTTC
TRBJ2-5 | TRBD2 | TRBV7-9 | - | CASSFLAGDRETQYF | TGTGCCAGCAGCTTTCTAGCGGGAGATAGGGAGACCCAGTACTTC
TRBJ2-1 | TRBD2 | TRBV27 | - | CASNRQLAAYNEQFF | TGTGCCAGCAACCGTCAACTAGCGGCTTACAATGAGCAGTTCTTC
TRBJ1-1 | - | TRBV7-9 | - | CASSPQAPDKFNTEAFF | TGTGCCAGCAGCCCCCAGGCCCCGGACAAGTTCAACACTGAAGCTTTCTTT
TRBJ1-1 | - | TRBV20-1 | - | CSANRFNEAFF | TGCAGTGCTAACAGGTTTAATGAAGCTTTCTTT
TRBJ2-1 | TRBD2 | TRBV14 | - | CASSQETGGPYNEQFF | TGTGCCAGCAGCCAAGAAACGGGAGGGCCCTACAATGAGCAGTTCTTC
TRBJ1-4 | TRBD1 | TRBV7-8 | - | CASSPPGTEFEKLFF | TGTGCCAGCAGCCCCCCCGGGACAGAATTTGAAAAACTGTTTTTT
TRBJ2-4 | TRBD1 | TRBV7-3 | - | CASSVDRVGIQYF | TGTGCCAGCAGCGTCGACAGGGTGGGCATTCAGTACTTC
TRBJ1-1 | - | TRBV29-1 | - | CSVELEVRVLF | TGCAGCGTTGAACTAGAAGTTCGGGTCCTCTTT
TRBJ1-6 | - | TRBV6-4 | - | CASERDSYNSPLHF | TGTGCCAGCGAAAGGGACTCTTATAATTCACCCCTCCACTTT
TRBJ1-4 | - | TRBV2 | - | CASAKEKLFF | TGTGCCAGCGCGAAGGAAAAACTGTTTTTT
TRBJ1-1 | - | TRBV7-2 | - | CASSLGQSNTEAFF | TGTGCCAGCAGCCTCGGACAGAGTAACACTGAAGCTTTCTTT
TRBJ1-5 | - | TRBV28 | once | CASSLWQDSNQPQHF | TGTGCCAGCAGTTTATGGCAGGATAGCAATCAGCCCCAGCATTTT
TRBJ2-1 | TRBD1 | TRBV6-6 | - | CASSLRGTGGPYNEQFF | TGTGCCAGCAGTCTCCGGGGGACAGGCGGCCCCTACAATGAGCAGTTCTTC
TRBJ1-2 | - | TRBV29-1 | - | CSVESGGGYTF | TGCAGCGTTGAGTCCGGGGGTGGCTACACCTTC
TRBJ2-4 | TRBD1 | TRBV2 | few | CASSDTTGQGQYF | TGTGCCAGCAGTGACACGACGGGACAGGGGCAGTACTTC
TRBJ1-2 | - | TRBV5-1 | many | CASSLAVNYGYTF | TGCGCCAGCAGCTTGGCGGTGAACTATGGCTACACCTTC
TRBJ1-1 | - | TRBV11-3 | once | CASSLEGNREAFF | TGTGCCAGCAGCTTAGAGGGCAACCGTGAAGCTTTCTTT
TRBJ2-6 | TRBD2 | TRBV10-3 | - | CAITKAGGPIGANVLTF | TGTGCCATCACTAAAGCGGGGGGGCCTATCGGGGCCAACGTCCTGACTTTC
TRBJ1-2 | - | TRBV24-1 | few | CATSSNGNYGYTF | TGTGCCACCAGTAGTAACGGTAACTATGGCTACACCTTC